This entry is about one TCR beta chain. Its antigen is currently unknown. The assay was immunoSEQ multiplex PCR, and TCRdb's table has in-frame clones only and misses some. The sample lists 35,000 to 45,000 clones, more than 60% occurring once. The data were obtained in a study of a mutant IDH1 vaccine in newly diagnosed glioma. Study overall: Eight vaccine doses were administered to patients at weeks 1, 3, 5, 7, 11, 15, 19 and 23. Those enrolled had earlier been treated with radiotherapy, temozolomide, or both, mostly both.

The germline V gene has CDR1 LGHNA and CDR2 YSLEER. The CDR3 has 15 residues. Trimming stripped 4 bases from V and 5 bases from J, with 15 bases between. The time point here: week 23, last vaccination. Every vaccination contained 300 ug of the mutant IDH1 20-mer peptide and was paired with topical imiquimod. This TCR derives from a woman aged 40 to 50 with glioma. Some clones in this sample may be carry-over from other donors' samples. The starting material was PBMCs, obtained from a glioma patient whose treatment included an IDH1 peptide vaccine. This chain joins TRBV4-3 and TRBJ1-5; D unresolved. This chain's CDR3 is CASSRSRSSDQPQHF. In DNA form, the CDR3 reads TGCGCCAGCAGCCGAAGTAGGAGCAGCGATCAGCCCCAGCATTTT.